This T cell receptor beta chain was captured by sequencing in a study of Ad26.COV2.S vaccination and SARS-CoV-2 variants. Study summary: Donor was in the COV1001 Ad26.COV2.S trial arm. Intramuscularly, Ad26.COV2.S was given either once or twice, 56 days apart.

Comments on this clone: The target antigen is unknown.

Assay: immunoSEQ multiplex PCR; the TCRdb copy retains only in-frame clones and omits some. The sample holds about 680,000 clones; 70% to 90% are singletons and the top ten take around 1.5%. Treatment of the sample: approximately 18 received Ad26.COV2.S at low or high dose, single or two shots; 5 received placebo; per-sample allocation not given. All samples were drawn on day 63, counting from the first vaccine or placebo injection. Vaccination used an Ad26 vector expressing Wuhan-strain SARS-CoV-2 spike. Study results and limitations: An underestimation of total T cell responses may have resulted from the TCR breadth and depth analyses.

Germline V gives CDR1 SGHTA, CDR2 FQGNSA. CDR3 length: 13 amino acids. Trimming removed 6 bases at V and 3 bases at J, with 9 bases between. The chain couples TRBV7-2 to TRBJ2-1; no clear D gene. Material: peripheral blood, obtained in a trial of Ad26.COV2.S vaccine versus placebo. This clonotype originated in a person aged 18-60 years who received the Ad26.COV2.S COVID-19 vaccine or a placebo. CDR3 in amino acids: CASRLSYYNEQFF. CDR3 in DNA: TGTGCCAGCAGGTTAAGTTACTACAATGAGCAGTTCTTC.